This record concerns one T cell receptor (beta chain) sequence. No antigen is known for it. CDR3 length: 15 residues. Germline V gives CDR1 MNHEY, CDR2 SVGAGI. Trimming removed 6 bases at V and 2 bases at J, with 11 bases between. The data derive from a study of T cell responses to AZD1222 COVID-19 vaccine. Study conclusions and caveats: Reportedly, close to half of spike-specific TCRs are directed against unmutated variant regions. Repertoires were sampled only after the peak T cell response.

Here immunoSEQ multiplex PCR was the method, and the copy in TCRdb shows in-frame clones only, minus some. The sample has about 93,000 clones, roughly 91% seen once. The chain recombines TRBV6-5 with TRBJ2-6; D unclear. This specimen consisted of peripheral blood, obtained on day 0 of MenACWY control vaccination. The TCR was taken from an adult in good health. CDR3 DNA sequence: TGTGCCAGCAGCGCCCTCCGGGCTGGGGCCAACGTCCTGACTTTC. This encodes CASSALRAGANVLTF.